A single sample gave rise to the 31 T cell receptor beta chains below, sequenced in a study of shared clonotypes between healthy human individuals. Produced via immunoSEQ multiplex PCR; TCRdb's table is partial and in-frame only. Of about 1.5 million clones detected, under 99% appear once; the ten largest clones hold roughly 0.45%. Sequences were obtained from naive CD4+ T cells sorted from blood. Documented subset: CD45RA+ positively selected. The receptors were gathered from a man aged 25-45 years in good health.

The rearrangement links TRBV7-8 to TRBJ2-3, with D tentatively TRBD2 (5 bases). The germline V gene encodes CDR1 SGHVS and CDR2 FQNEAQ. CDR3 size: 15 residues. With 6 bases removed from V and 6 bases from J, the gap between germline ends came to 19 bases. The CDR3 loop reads CASRWKLDPLDTQYF. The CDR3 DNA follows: TGTGCCAGCAGGTGGAAACTAGATCCCTTGGATACGCAGTATTTT.

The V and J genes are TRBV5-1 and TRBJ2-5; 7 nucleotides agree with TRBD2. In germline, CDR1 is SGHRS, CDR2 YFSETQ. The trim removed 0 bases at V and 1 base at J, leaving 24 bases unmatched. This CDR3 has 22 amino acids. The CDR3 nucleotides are TGCGCCAGCAGCTTGGGATCGGTATGGACTAGTTTTGTGGGTCGGGCCCAAGAGACCCAGTACTTC. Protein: CASSLGSVWTSFVGRAQETQYF.

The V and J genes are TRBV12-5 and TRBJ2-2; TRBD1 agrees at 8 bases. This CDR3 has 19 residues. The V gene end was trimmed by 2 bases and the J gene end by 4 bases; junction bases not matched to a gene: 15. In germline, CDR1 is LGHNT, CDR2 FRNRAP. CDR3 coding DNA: TGTGCTAGTGGTTTGTTCGGACAGGGACTTAGGGGAGGCACCGGGGAGCTGTTTTTT. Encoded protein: CASGLFGQGLRGGTGELFF. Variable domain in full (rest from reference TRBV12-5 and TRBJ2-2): DARVTQTPRHKVTEMGQEVTMRCQPILGHNTVFWYRQTMMQGLELLAYFRNRAPLDDSGMPKDRFSAEMPDATLATLKIQPSEPRDSAVYFCASGLFGQGLRGGTGELFFGEGSRLTVL.

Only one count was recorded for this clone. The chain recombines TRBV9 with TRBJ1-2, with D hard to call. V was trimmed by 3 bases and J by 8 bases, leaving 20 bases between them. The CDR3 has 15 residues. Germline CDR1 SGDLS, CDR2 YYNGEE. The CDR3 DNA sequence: TGTGCCAGCAGCGCCTCCCCCCCTGGTTGGATGGGCTACACCTTC. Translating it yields CASSASPPGWMGYTF.

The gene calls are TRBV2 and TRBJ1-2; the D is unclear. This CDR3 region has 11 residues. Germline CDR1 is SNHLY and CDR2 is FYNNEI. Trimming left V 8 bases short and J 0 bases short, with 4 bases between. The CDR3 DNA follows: TGTGCCAGCGAAGCTAACTATGGCTACACCTTC. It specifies CASEANYGYTF.

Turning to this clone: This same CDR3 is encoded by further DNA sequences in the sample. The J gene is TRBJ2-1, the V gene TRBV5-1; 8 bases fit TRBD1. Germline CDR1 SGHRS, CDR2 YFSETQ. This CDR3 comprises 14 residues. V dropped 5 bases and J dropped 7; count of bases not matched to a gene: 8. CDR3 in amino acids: CASRSGTGGNEQFF. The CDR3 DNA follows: TGCGCCAGCAGGTCAGGGACAGGAGGAAATGAGCAGTTCTTC.

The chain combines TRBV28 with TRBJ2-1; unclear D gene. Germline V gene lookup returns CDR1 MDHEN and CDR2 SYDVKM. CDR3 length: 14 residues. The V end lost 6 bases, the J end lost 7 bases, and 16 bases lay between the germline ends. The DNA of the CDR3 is TGTGCCAGCAGAATTGGGTTCCGGTGGAATGAGCAGTTCTTC. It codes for CASRIGFRWNEQFF.

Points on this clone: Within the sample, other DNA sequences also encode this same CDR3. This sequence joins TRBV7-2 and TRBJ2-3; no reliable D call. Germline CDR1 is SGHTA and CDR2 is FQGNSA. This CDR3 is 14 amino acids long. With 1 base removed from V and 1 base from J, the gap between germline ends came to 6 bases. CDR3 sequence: CASSLGGRTDTQYF. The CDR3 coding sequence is TGTGCCAGCAGCTTAGGAGGTCGCACAGATACGCAGTATTTT. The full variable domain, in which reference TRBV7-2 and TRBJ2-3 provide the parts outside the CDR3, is GAGVSQSPSNKVTEKGKDVELRCDPISGHTALYWYRQSLGQGLEFLIYFQGNSAPDKSGLPSDRFSAERTGGSVSTLTIQRTQQEDSAVYLCASSLGGRTDTQYFGPGTRLTVL.

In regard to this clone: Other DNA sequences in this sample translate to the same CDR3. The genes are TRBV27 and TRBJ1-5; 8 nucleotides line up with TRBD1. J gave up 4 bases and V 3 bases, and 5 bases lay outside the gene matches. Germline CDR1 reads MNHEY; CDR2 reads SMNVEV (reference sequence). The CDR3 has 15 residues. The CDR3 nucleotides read TGTGCCAGCAGTTTCGGACAGGGTGGTAATCAGCCCCAGCATTTT. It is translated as CASSFGQGGNQPQHF.

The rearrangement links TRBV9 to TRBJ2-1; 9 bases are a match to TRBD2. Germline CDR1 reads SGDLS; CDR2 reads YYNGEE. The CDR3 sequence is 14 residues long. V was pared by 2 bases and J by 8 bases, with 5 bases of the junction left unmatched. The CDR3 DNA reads TGTGCCAGCAGCGTGTTAGCGGGAGCGGATGAGCAGTTCTTC. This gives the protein CASSVLAGADEQFF.

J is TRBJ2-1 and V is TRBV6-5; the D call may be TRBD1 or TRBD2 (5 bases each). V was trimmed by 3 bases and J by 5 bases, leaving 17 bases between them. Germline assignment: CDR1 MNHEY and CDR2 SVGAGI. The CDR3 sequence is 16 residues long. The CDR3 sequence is CASSYSGSSTDNEQFF. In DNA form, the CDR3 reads TGTGCCAGCAGTTATTCAGGGAGTTCGACCGACAATGAGCAGTTCTTC.

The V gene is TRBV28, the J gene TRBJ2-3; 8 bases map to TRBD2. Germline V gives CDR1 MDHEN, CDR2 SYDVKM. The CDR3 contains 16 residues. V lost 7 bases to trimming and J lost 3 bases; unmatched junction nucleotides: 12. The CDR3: CASTREGTRATDTQYF. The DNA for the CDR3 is TGTGCCAGCACCCGGGAGGGGACTCGAGCAACAGATACGCAGTATTTT. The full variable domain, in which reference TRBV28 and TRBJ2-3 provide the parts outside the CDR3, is DVKVTQSSRYLVKRTGEKVFLECVQDMDHENMFWYRQDPGLGLRLIYFSYDVKMKEKGDIPEGYSVSREKKERFSLILESASTNQTSMYLCASTREGTRATDTQYFGPGTRLTVL.

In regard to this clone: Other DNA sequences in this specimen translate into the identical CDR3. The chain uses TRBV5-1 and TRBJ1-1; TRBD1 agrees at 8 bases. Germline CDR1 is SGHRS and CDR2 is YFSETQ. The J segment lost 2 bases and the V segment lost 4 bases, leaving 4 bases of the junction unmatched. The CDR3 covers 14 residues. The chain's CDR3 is CASSPDRVNTEAFF. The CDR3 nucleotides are TGCGCCAGCAGCCCGGACAGGGTAAACACTGAAGCTTTCTTT.

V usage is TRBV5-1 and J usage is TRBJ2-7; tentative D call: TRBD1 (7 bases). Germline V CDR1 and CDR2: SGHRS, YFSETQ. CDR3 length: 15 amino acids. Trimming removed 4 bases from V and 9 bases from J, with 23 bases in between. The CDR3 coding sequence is TGCGCCAGCAGCAGATGGACAGGTCAGACCGGGGGGCAGTACTTC. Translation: CASSRWTGQTGGQYF.

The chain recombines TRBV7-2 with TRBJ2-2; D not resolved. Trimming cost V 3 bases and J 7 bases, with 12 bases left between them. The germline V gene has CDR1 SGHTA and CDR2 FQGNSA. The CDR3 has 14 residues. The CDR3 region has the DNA TGTGCCAGCAGCTTGCTAGGGCGTAACGGGGAGCTGTTTTTT. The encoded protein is CASSLLGRNGELFF.

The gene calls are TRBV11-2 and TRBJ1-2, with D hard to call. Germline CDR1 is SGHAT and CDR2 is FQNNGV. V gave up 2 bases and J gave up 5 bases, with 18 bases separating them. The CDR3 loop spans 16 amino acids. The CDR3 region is CASSLLVGSSGYGYTF. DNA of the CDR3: TGTGCCAGCAGCTTACTCGTCGGCAGCTCTGGGTATGGCTACACCTTC.

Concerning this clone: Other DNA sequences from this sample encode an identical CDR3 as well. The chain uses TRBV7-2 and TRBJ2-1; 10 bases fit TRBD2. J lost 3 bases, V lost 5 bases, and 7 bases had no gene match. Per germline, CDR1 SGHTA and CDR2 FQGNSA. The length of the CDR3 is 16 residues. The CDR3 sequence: CASSPRLAGVYNEQFF. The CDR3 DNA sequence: TGTGCCAGCAGCCCGCGCCTAGCGGGAGTCTACAATGAGCAGTTCTTC.

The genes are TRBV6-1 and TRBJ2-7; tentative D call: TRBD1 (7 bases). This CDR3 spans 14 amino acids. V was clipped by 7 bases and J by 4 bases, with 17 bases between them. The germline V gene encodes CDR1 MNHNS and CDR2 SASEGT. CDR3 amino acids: CASKGSGGFYEQYF. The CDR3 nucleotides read TGTGCCAGCAAGGGGTCAGGGGGGTTTTACGAGCAGTACTTC.

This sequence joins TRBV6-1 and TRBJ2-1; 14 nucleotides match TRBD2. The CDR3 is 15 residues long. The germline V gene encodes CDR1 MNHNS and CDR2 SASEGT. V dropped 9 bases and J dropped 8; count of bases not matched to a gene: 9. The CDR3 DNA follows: TGTGCCAGTTCGCCGGGACTAGCGGGAGTGGATGAGCAGTTCTTC. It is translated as CASSPGLAGVDEQFF.

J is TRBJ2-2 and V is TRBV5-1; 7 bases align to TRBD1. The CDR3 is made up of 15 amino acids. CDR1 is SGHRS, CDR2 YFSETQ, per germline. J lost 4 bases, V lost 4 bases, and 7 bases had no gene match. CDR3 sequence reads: CASSAGGQLTGELFF. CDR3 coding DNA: TGCGCCAGCAGCGCAGGGGGACAGCTCACCGGGGAGCTGTTTTTT.

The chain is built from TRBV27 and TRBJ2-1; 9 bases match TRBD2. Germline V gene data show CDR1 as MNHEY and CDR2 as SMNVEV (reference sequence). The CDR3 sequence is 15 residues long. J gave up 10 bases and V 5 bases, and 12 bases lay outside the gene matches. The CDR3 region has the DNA TGTGCCAGCAGTGGGGGTAGCGGGGGTCTAAGGGAGCAGTTCTTC. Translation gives CASSGGSGGLREQFF.

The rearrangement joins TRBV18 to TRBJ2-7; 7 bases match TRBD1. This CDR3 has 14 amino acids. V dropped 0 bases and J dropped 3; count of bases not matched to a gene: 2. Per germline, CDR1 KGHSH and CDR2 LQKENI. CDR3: CASSPPTGYYEQYF. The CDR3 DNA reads TGTGCCAGCTCACCACCGACAGGGTACTACGAGCAGTACTTC.

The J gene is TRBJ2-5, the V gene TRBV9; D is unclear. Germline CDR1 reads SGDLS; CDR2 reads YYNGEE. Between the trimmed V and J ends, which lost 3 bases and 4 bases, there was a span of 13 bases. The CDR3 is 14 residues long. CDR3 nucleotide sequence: TGTGCCAGCAGCGCGGGTGGGGTGGTAGAGACCCAGTACTTC. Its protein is CASSAGGVVETQYF.

CDR3 DNA sequence: TGTGCCAGCAGCTTAGATCATGGGGGCAACAATGAGCAGTTCTTC. It encodes CASSLDHGGNNEQFF. The chain employs TRBV11-3 and TRBJ2-1; D is perhaps TRBD1 (6 bases). There are 15 residues in the CDR3. The germline V gene encodes CDR1 SGHNT and CDR2 YENEEA. Trimming took off 0 bases at V and 5 bases at J, with 11 bases between the two ends.

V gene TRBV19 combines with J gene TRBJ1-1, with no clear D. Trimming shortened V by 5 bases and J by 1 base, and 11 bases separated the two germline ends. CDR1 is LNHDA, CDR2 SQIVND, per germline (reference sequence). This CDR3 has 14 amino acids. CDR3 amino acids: CASSSGWTNTEAFF. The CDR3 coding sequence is TGTGCCAGTAGTTCAGGTTGGACGAACACTGAAGCTTTCTTT.

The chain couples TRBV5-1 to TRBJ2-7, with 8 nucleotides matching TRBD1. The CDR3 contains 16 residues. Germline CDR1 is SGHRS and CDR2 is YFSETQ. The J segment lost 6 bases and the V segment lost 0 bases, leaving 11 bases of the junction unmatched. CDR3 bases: TGCGCCAGCAGCTTGGAGGGACAGGTTGCCGCCGGCGAGCAGTACTTC. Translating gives CASSLEGQVAAGEQYF.

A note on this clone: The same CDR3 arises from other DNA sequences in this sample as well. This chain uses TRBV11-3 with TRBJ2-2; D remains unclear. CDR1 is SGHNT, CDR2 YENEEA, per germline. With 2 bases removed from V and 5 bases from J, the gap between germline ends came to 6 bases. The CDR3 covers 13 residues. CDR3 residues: CASSLRGTGELFF. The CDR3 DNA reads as TGTGCCAGCAGCTTACGTGGGACCGGGGAGCTGTTTTTT.

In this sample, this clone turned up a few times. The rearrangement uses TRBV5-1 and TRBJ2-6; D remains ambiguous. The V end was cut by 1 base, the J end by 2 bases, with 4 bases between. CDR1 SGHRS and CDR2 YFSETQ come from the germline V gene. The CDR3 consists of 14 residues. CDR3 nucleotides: TGCGCCAGCAGCTTGACTGCTGGGGCCAACGTCCTGACTTTC. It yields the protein CASSLTAGANVLTF.

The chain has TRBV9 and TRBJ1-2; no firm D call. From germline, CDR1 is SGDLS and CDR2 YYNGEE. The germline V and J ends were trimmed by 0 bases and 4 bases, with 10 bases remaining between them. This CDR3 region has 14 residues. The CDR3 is CASSVGFWAYGYTF. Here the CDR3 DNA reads TGTGCCAGCAGCGTAGGTTTCTGGGCCTATGGCTACACCTTC.

The CDR3 loop reads CASSLAGSVYEQYF. The CDR3, as DNA: TGCGCCAGCAGCCTAGCGGGATCGGTCTACGAGCAGTACTTC. This sequence joins TRBV10-2 and TRBJ2-7; 9 positions agree with TRBD2. This CDR3 is built from 14 residues. The V gene end was trimmed by 6 bases and the J gene end by 3 bases; junction bases not matched to a gene: 6. The V gene's germline CDR1 is WSHSY and CDR2 SAAADI.

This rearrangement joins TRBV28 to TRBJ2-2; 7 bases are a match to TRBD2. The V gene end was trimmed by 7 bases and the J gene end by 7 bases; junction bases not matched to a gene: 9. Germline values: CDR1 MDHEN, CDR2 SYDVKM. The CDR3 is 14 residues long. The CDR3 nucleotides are TGTGCCAGCAAGGGTCAGCGGGGCGTCGGGGAGCTGTTTTTT. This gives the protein CASKGQRGVGELFF.